The 11 T cell receptor beta chains below all came from one sample that was sequenced in a study of T-cell reconstitution after alpha-beta-depleted transplantation in children. Unique molecular identifiers were built into the TCRbeta library. MiXCR, applied by TCRdb to the PCR reads, yields one record per CDR3 protein. The sample lists around 580,000 distinct CDR3 sequences; more than 20% were seen once. Material: PBMCs, obtained before TCRalphabeta/CD19-depleted stem cell transplant. All receptors come from a boy less than two years old with Wiskott-Aldrich syndrome, due to receive a stem cell transplant.

This clonotype was picked up a small number of times. This chain joins TRBV6-1 and TRBJ2-7; 10 bases match TRBD2. The CDR3 has 17 amino acids. Germline assignment: CDR1 MNHNS and CDR2 SASEGT. Trimming removed 5 bases from V and 4 bases from J; junction bases left unmatched: 14. The CDR3 here is CASSQLGGSSGRYEQYF. In nucleotides, the CDR3 is TGTGCCAGCAGTCAACTGGGAGGTAGTAGCGGGAGGTACGAGCAGTACTTC.

V is TRBV20-1 and J is TRBJ2-7; no firm D call. Between the trimmed V and J ends, which lost 3 bases and 5 bases, there was a span of 17 bases. In germline, CDR1 is DFQATT, CDR2 SNEGSKA (reference sequence). The CDR3 consists of 14 residues. The DNA of the CDR3 is TGCAGTGCTAGGAGGTCCCGACTTAAAGACGAGCAGTACTTC. Its protein product is CSARRSRLKDEQYF.

This chain joins TRBV20-1 and TRBJ1-2; 7 bases are a match to TRBD1. The CDR3 covers 15 residues. Germline V gives CDR1 DFQATT, CDR2 SNEGSKA (reference sequence). The V and J ends lost 0 bases and 5 bases, in that order; junction bases with no gene match: 9. CDR3: CSARDIQGGYYGYTF. The CDR3 nucleotides read TGCAGTGCTAGAGATATTCAGGGGGGGTATTATGGCTACACCTTC.

The rearrangement uses TRBV18 and TRBJ2-7; 7 nucleotides line up with TRBD1. The germline V gene encodes CDR1 KGHSH and CDR2 LQKENI. V lost 6 bases to trimming and J lost 1 base; unmatched junction nucleotides: 9. This CDR3 has 15 amino acids. In DNA, the CDR3 is TGTGCCAGCTCTCCTATGACAGGGCTGTCCTACGAGCAGTACTTC. Its protein product is CASSPMTGLSYEQYF. Using reference TRBV18 and TRBJ2-7 for the parts outside the CDR3, the full variable domain is NAGVMQNPRHLVRRRGQEARLRCSPMKGHSHVYWYRQLPEEGLKFMVYLQKENIIDESGMPKERFSAEFPKEGPSILRIQQVVRGDSAAYFCASSPMTGLSYEQYFGPGTRLTVT.

This clonotype was picked up a small number of times. The rearrangement joins TRBV7-6 to TRBJ2-7, with 8 nucleotides matching TRBD1. Germline-derived CDR1 and CDR2 are SGHVS and FNYEAQ. The CDR3 length is 13 residues. J gave up 3 bases and V 5 bases, and 3 bases lay outside the gene matches. CDR3 in DNA: TGTGCCAGCAGCAGGGACAGGATCTACGAGCAGTACTTC. Encoded protein: CASSRDRIYEQYF.

This clonotype was seen a few times. CDR3 loop: CASSHRGPSGELFF. CDR3 bases: TGTGCCAGCAGCCACAGGGGGCCTAGCGGGGAGCTGTTTTTT. This chain joins TRBV11-2 and TRBJ2-2; TRBD1 matches at 9 bases. Germline CDR1 SGHAT, CDR2 FQNNGV. The CDR3 loop spans 14 amino acids. V was clipped by 5 bases and J by 7 bases; unmatched bases: 5.

This chain uses TRBV12-3 or TRBV12-4 with TRBJ1-2; 7 bases line up with TRBD1. The CDR3 is 17 residues long. V gave up 7 bases and J gave up 8 bases; unmatched junction bases: 22. The CDR3 nucleotides read TGTGCCAGCACTAAAGACAGGGTAGGAACCTTGATGGCAGGCTACACCTTC. Its translation is CASTKDRVGTLMAGYTF.

This chain joins TRBV3-1 and TRBJ2-1, with TRBD2 as a possible D gene (5 bases). In germline, CDR1 is LGHDT, CDR2 YNNKEL (reference sequence). The CDR3 totals 17 residues. The V and J ends lost 1 base and 4 bases respectively, with 17 bases between them. DNA of the CDR3: TGTGCCAGCAGCCAAGGTTCAGGCCGGGAACTATACAATGAGCAGTTCTTC. It yields the protein CASSQGSGRELYNEQFF.

The V and J genes are TRBV5-1 and TRBJ2-3, with 11 nucleotides matching TRBD2. Germline V gene lookup returns CDR1 SGHRS and CDR2 YFSETQ. V gave up 0 bases and J gave up 4 bases; unmatched junction bases: 16. This CDR3 comprises 20 residues. The CDR3 DNA is TGCGCCAGCAGCTTGGAGAGTGCGGTTCACCTAGCGGGAGGATCAGATACGCAGTATTTT. The encoded protein is CASSLESAVHLAGGSDTQYF.

This clonotype was recorded a few times. The CDR3: CASSQPGRVNTGELFF. CDR3 DNA: TGCGCCAGCAGTCAACCAGGGAGGGTGAACACCGGGGAGCTGTTTTTT. The V and J genes are TRBV4-1 and TRBJ2-2, with 7 bases fitting TRBD2. The CDR3 length is 16 residues. V was clipped by 6 bases and J by 1 base; unmatched bases: 8. From germline, CDR1 is MGHRA and CDR2 YSYEKL.

The V call is TRBV9, the J call TRBJ2-1, with 10 positions matching TRBD2. Trimming at V came to 3 bases and at J to 2 bases, leaving 2 bases not matched to a gene. CDR3 size: 15 residues. The germline CDR1 and CDR2 sequences are SGDLS and YYNGEE. CDR3 region: CASSEREGTYNEQFF. The CDR3 DNA follows: TGTGCCAGCAGCGAGCGGGAGGGGACCTACAATGAGCAGTTCTTC.